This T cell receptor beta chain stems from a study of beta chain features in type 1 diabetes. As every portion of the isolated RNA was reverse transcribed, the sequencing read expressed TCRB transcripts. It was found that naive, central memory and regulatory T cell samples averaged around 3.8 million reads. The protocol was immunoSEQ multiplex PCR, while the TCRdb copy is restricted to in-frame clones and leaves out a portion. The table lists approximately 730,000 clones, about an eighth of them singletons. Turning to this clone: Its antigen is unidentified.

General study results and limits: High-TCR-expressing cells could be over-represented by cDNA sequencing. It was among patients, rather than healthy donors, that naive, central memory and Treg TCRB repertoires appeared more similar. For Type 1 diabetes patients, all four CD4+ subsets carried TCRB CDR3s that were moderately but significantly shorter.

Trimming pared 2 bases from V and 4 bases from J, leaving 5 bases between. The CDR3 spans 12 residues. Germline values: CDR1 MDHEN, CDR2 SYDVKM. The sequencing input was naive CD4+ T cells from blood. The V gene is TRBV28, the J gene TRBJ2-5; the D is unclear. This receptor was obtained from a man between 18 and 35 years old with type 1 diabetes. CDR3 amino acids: CASSLQLETQYF. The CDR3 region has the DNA TGTGCCAGCAGTTTACAGTTAGAGACCCAGTACTTC. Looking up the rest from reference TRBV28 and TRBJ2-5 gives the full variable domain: DVKVTQSSRYLVKRTGEKVFLECVQDMDHENMFWYRQDPGLGLRLIYFSYDVKMKEKGDIPEGYSVSREKKERFSLILESASTNQTSMYLCASSLQLETQYFGPGTRLLVL.